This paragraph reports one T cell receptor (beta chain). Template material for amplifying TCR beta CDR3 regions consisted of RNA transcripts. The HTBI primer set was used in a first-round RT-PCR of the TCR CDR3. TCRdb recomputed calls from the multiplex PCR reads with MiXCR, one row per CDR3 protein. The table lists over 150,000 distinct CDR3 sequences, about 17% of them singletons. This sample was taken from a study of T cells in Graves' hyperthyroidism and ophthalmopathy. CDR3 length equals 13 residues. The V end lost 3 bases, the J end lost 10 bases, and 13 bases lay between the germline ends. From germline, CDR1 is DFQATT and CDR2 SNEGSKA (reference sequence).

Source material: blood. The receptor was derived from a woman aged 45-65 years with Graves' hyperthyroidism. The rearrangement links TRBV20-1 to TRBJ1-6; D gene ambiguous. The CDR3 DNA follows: TGCAGTGCTAGTTATCGGGAGTCCTCACCCCTCCACTTT. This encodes CSASYRESSPLHF.